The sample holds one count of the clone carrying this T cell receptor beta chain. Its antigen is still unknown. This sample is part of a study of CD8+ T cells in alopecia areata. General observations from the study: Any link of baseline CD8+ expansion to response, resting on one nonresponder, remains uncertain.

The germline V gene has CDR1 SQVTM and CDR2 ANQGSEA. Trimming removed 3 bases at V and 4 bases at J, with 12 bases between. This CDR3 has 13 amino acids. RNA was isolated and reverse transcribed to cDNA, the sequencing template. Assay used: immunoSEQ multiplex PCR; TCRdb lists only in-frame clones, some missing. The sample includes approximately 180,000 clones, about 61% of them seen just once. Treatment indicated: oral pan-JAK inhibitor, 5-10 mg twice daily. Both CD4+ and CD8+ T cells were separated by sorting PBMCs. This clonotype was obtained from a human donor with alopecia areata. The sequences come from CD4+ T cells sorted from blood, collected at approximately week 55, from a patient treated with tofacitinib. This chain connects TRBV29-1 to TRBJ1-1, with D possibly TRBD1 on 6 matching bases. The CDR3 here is CSVELGGGTEAFF. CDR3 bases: TGCAGCGTTGAGTTAGGGGGTGGCACTGAAGCTTTCTTT.